A selection of T cell receptor beta chains follows, all from one sample in a study of T cell changes during pregnancy in multiple sclerosis. TCRdb keeps only in-frame clones here, not all; method: immunoSEQ multiplex PCR. The data contain about 34,000 clones, under 90% of them singletons. Sequencing was performed on CD8+ T cells from peripheral blood mononuclear cells, taken after pregnancy. These receptors all come from a female donor with multiple sclerosis, enrolled in a pregnancy study. Both conserved end residues are part of each CDR3. The order of the fields is J gene, D gene, V gene, clone size, CDR3 protein, CDR3 DNA. The D gene is left open where the match is weak. Clone size is not always given. Where it is, it says once, few, many or a class for expanded clones.

TRBJ2-1 TRBD1 TRBV7-7 once CASSPQGPPYNEQFF TGTGCCAGCAGCCCACAGGGGCCCCCCTACAATGAGCAGTTCTTC
TRBJ2-2 - TRBV5-6 - CASSLGGAPGELFF TGTGCCAGCAGCTTAGGGGGGGCCCCCGGGGAGCTGTTTTTT
TRBJ2-3 TRBD1 TRBV7-3 - CASGQGGTDTQYF TGTGCCAGTGGACAGGGAGGCACAGATACGCAGTATTTT
TRBJ1-1 - TRBV5-1 - CASSVDSSVVLAFF TGCGCCAGCAGCGTCGACAGTTCAGTGGTGCTCGCTTTCTTT
TRBJ1-5 TRBD1 TRBV27 - CASRDRGRDQPQHF TGTGCCAGCCGGGACAGGGGGCGTGATCAGCCCCAGCATTTT
TRBJ2-2 - TRBV11-1 - CASSLITGDKTGELFF TGTGCCAGCAGCTTAATTACGGGGGATAAGACCGGGGAGCTGTTTTTT
TRBJ2-5 TRBD2 TRBV7-9 - CASSLIGGGWETQYF TGTGCCAGCAGCTTAATCGGGGGAGGGTGGGAGACCCAGTACTTC
TRBJ2-1 - TRBV7-9 medium-sized CASSFPPVGRVDEQFF TGTGCCAGCAGCTTTCCCCCGGTCGGCAGGGTCGATGAGCAGTTCTTC
TRBJ2-5 - TRBV5-4 - CASSLEYSQETQYF TGTGCCAGCAGCTTGGAATACTCCCAAGAGACCCAGTACTTC
TRBJ2-2 TRBD1 TRBV29-1 - CSVLRQGNTGELFF TGCAGCGTCCTTAGACAGGGGAACACCGGGGAGCTGTTTTTT
TRBJ2-7 - TRBV7-9 - CASSRGTNYGYEQYF TGTGCCAGCAGCCGTGGGACAAATTACGGCTACGAGCAGTACTTC
TRBJ1-5 - TRBV27 - CASSLMGLGQPQHF TGTGCCAGCAGTTTAATGGGACTAGGTCAGCCCCAGCATTTT
TRBJ2-1 - TRBV4-2 - CASSQEGGGVNEQFF TGTGCCAGCAGCCAAGAAGGTGGGGGCGTCAATGAGCAGTTCTTC
TRBJ2-7 - TRBV4-1 - CASSQGAGVDEQYF TGCGCCAGCAGCCAAGGGGCAGGGGTTGACGAGCAGTACTTC
TRBJ1-1 - TRBV7-3 - CASSSSPGWDTEAFF TGTGCCAGCAGCTCTAGTCCGGGATGGGACACTGAAGCTTTCTTT
TRBJ2-5 TRBD2 TRBV9 - CASSVLGLAGAQETQYF TGTGCCAGCAGCGTTTTAGGACTAGCGGGAGCACAAGAGACCCAGTACTTC
TRBJ2-3 - TRBV6-4 - CASSDLSGYTQYF TGTGCCAGCAGTGACTTATCCGGGTATACGCAGTATTTT
TRBJ2-7 TRBD1 TRBV10-3 - CATETGDNEQYF TGTGCCACAGAGACAGGGGATAACGAGCAGTACTTC
TRBJ1-1 - TRBV19 - CASSIAGGTEAFF TGTGCCAGTAGTATCGCGGGGGGAACTGAAGCTTTCTTT
TRBJ2-3 TRBD2 TRBV4-2 - CASSQDRAGGPQGQYF TGTGCCAGCAGCCAAGATCGGGCGGGGGGCCCCCAGGGGCAGTATTTT